The 17 T cell receptor beta chains reported below all come from one sample, sequenced in a study of CD4 T cell repertoires in COVID-19. Using immunoSEQ multiplex PCR, the repertoire was profiled, and TCRdb retains in-frame clones only, with some absent. The sample has around 1,700 clones, roughly a sixth seen once. Antigen specificity for these receptors is unknown. The sample here was memory CD4+ T cells, cultured in vitro, taken after recovery from COVID-19. These receptors came from a human donor who had COVID-19.

This sequence joins TRBV5-5 and TRBJ1-5; 8 nucleotides align to TRBD1. The V gene's germline CDR1 is SGHKS and CDR2 YYEKEE (reference sequence). This CDR3 region has 14 residues. The ends lost 4 bases at V and 5 bases at J; junction bases unmatched: 5. This chain's CDR3 is CASSPGQGHQPQHF. The CDR3 DNA is TGTGCCAGCAGCCCTGGACAGGGACATCAGCCCCAGCATTTT.

The table lists this clone with a few counts. The J gene is TRBJ2-3, the V gene TRBV11-2; D perhaps matches TRBD2 (6 bases). V was cut by 4 bases and J by 6 bases, with 8 bases left in between. The CDR3 spans 12 residues. From germline, CDR1 is SGHAT and CDR2 FQNNGV. CDR3 in amino acids: CASSSRGDTQYF. CDR3 sequence (DNA): TGTGCCAGCAGCTCCCGGGGGGATACGCAGTATTTT.

The sample holds a few counts of this clone. The chain joins TRBV3-1 (or the pseudogene TRBV3-2) to TRBJ1-2; possible D gene TRBD1, 6 bases. V shed 5 bases and J shed 8 bases, with 18 bases lying between them. The CDR3 is 14 amino acids. The germline V gene has CDR1 LGHDT and CDR2 YNNKEL (reference sequence). In DNA, the CDR3 is TGTGCCAGCAGCGAAGCCGGGGGGCGCGGCGGCTACACCTTC. It codes for CASSEAGGRGGYTF.

The chain employs TRBV6-1 and TRBJ2-7; D unclear. Between the trimmed V and J ends, which lost 5 bases and 5 bases, there was a span of 13 bases. CDR1 and CDR2 from the germline V gene are MNHNS and SASEGT. CDR3 size: 13 residues. The CDR3 DNA reads as TGTGCCAGCAGTCGTCGGTCGAGGAACGAGCAGTACTTC. This encodes CASSRRSRNEQYF.

In this sample, this clone is medium-sized. The rearrangement links TRBV27 to TRBJ2-7; perhaps TRBD1 as D (5 bases). CDR1 MNHEY and CDR2 SMNVEV come from the germline V gene (reference sequence). V lost 2 bases, J lost 0 bases, and 11 bases lay in between. The CDR3 covers 15 residues. The CDR3 reads CASSLGADSSYEQYF. Here the CDR3 DNA reads TGTGCCAGCAGTTTAGGGGCAGACAGCTCCTACGAGCAGTACTTC.

This clone is judged large. V usage is TRBV7-2 and J usage is TRBJ2-7, with 10 bases that match TRBD2. Germline-derived CDR1 and CDR2 are SGHTA and FQGNSA. After removal of 5 bases from V and 4 bases from J, the junction contained 8 bases not matched to a gene. This CDR3 spans 15 amino acids. This CDR3 is CASSRSGRGYYEQYF. The CDR3 DNA reads as TGTGCCAGCAGCCGGAGCGGGAGGGGCTATTACGAGCAGTACTTC.

The CDR3 spells CASSAAGTDSNYGYTF. CDR3 DNA sequence: TGTGCCAGCAGCGCAGCCGGGACAGATTCTAACTATGGCTACACCTTC. The chain has TRBV11-2 and TRBJ1-2, with 7 positions matching TRBD1. Germline loops: CDR1 SGHAT, CDR2 FQNNGV. The V and J ends lost 5 bases and 0 bases, in that order; junction bases with no gene match: 9. The CDR3 extends over 16 amino acids.

This sequence joins TRBV19 and TRBJ2-3; 9 bases are shared with TRBD1. In germline, CDR1 is LNHDA, CDR2 SQIVND (reference sequence). The CDR3 has 14 residues. V was clipped by 7 bases and J by 5 bases; unmatched bases: 7. This CDR3 reads CASKVQGAKDTQYF. CDR3 sequence (DNA): TGTGCCAGTAAAGTACAGGGGGCGAAAGATACGCAGTATTTT. Using reference TRBV19 and TRBJ2-3 for the parts outside the CDR3, the full variable domain is DGGITQSPKYLFRKEGQNVTLSCEQNLNHDAMYWYRQDPGQGLRLIYYSQIVNDFQKGDIAEGYSVSREKKESFPLTVTSAQKNPTAFYLCASKVQGAKDTQYFGPGTRLTVL.

In this sample, this clone is medium-sized. The V and J genes are TRBV7-8 and TRBJ2-3; 8 bases match TRBD2. Germline assignment: CDR1 SGHVS and CDR2 FQNEAQ. CDR3 size: 16 residues. V was clipped by 1 base and J by 3 bases; unmatched bases: 6. The CDR3 loop is CASSLVAGGGTDTQYF. The CDR3 coding sequence is TGTGCCAGCAGCTTAGTCGCGGGGGGTGGTACAGATACGCAGTATTTT.

This clone has a handful of counts. The chain couples TRBV10-2 to TRBJ2-3; TRBD2 matches at 14 bases. Per the germline V gene, CDR1 is WSHSY and CDR2 is SAAADI. The V segment lost 2 bases and the J segment 2 bases; nucleotides outside the gene matches: 9. The CDR3 extends over 19 amino acids. The DNA for the CDR3 is TGCGCCAGCAGTGAGGCCGGGACTAGCGGGGGAAGATCCACAGATACGCAGTATTTT. It translates to CASSEAGTSGGRSTDTQYF.

This chain connects TRBV6-6 to TRBJ2-7, with no clear D. V lost 5 bases and J 5 bases, leaving 13 bases between the germline ends. Germline CDR1 and CDR2: MNHNY and SVGAGI (reference sequence). The CDR3 extends over 13 amino acids. The CDR3 DNA reads as TGTGCCAGCAGTCGTCGGTCGAGGAACGAGCAGTACTTC. Residues: CASSRRSRNEQYF.

The DNA of the CDR3 is TGTGCCATCATCCGGACAGGGGATACCGGGGAGCTGTTTTTT. It yields the protein CAIIRTGDTGELFF. This chain links TRBV6-5 with TRBJ2-2, with 9 bases matching TRBD1. CDR1 and CDR2 from the germline V gene are MNHEY and SVGAGI. V trimming: 10 bases; J trimming: 5 bases; junction bases outside the gene matches: 8. This CDR3 comprises 14 residues.

This clone is labeled medium-sized. This rearrangement joins TRBV28 to TRBJ1-2; D possibly corresponds to TRBD1 (6 bases). Germline CDR1 is MDHEN and CDR2 is SYDVKM. Deletions cut 8 bases from V and 4 bases from J, with 20 bases between. The CDR3 totals 15 residues. CDR3 DNA sequence: TGTGCCAGCGTCTTTTCCTTAGGGACACTCTATGGCTACACCTTC. This sequence encodes CASVFSLGTLYGYTF.

This clone turned up a few times. V gene TRBV5-6 combines with J gene TRBJ2-1; 13 nucleotides agree with TRBD2. J lost 4 bases, V lost 4 bases, and 5 bases had no gene match. Germline V gene lookup returns CDR1 SGHDT and CDR2 YYEEEE. The CDR3 runs 16 residues. The CDR3 DNA sequence: TGTGCCAGCAGCGCAGGACTAGCGGGAGTGTACAATGAGCAGTTCTTC. Encoded protein: CASSAGLAGVYNEQFF. The full variable domain, its missing parts supplied by reference TRBV5-6 and TRBJ2-1, is DAGVTQSPTHLIKTRGQQVTLRCSPKSGHDTVSWYQQALGQGPQFIFQYYEEEERQRGNFPDRFSGHQFPNYSSELNVNALLLGDSALYLCASSAGLAGVYNEQFFGPGTRLTVL.

Relative to its sample, this clone is large. This sequence joins TRBV11-2 and TRBJ1-2, with 8 bases that match TRBD1. Germline CDR1 and CDR2: SGHAT and FQNNGV. The junction had 4 bases not matched to a gene; V was cut back by 5 bases and J by 2 bases. The CDR3 contains 14 residues. The CDR3 is CASSPRTGNYGYTF. CDR3 in DNA: TGTGCCAGCAGCCCTAGGACAGGGAACTATGGCTACACCTTC.

The chain combines TRBV9 with TRBJ2-3, with 10 bases identical to TRBD2. The V and J ends lost 0 bases and 2 bases, in that order; junction bases with no gene match: 9. CDR1 and CDR2 (germline): SGDLS, YYNGEE. The CDR3 covers 18 residues. CDR3 sequence: CASSVGLAGVGYTDTQYF. CDR3 nucleotides: TGTGCCAGCAGCGTAGGGCTAGCGGGAGTGGGCTACACAGATACGCAGTATTTT.

This clone is judged medium-sized. The rearrangement links TRBV12-3 or TRBV12-4 to TRBJ1-2; 9 bases line up with TRBD1. Trimming took 6 bases from V and 8 from J; bases not matched to a gene: 7. This CDR3 region has 13 residues. CDR3 DNA sequence: TGTGCCAGCAGCCCCGGGACAGGGCTGGGCTACACCTTC. This translates into CASSPGTGLGYTF.